This TCR beta chain was observed in a study of blood T cells in healthy people across ages (dated by TCRdb to the mid-2010s). At the level of the whole study: In model experiments, template switching captured roughly one uniquely barcoded TCR beta cDNA molecule for every two T cells. To track age-related changes in TCR beta repertoire diversity, the study relied on deep sequencing normalized with unique cDNA molecular identifiers. The donors were divided into four age groups: young (average around 16 years), middle-aged (approximately 39), aged (approximately 62) and long-lived (roughly 82). Two additional independent replicas of 1 million unique cDNA reads from the same blood draw were analyzed for two donors (one aged 18 to 30 and one aged 80 or older). Here is what the overall study found, with its caveats: Donor CMV infection status was unknown, potentially confounding age-related changes in expanded clonotypes. The percentage of naive T cells measured by flow cytometry correlated strongly with observed TCR beta diversity. As age increased, observed TCR beta diversity per million T cells dropped in a roughly linear way, and a significant reduction was already evident by age roughly 40. Estimates of total diversity based on one million sequenced T cells were regarded as lower bounds and as underestimates. The long-lived group showed more naive CD4+ T cells, fewer expanded clones and increased TCR diversity than the aged group, suggesting age selection. Conclusive comparison of naive and antigen-experienced compartments was prevented by the profiling of bulk unsorted PBMCs.

V sheds 3 bases and J sheds 1 base, leaving 3 bases between their ends. Counted from cysteine to phenylalanine, this CDR3 has 11 amino acids. The entry retains the CDR3 DNA only, 33 bases that are in frame from base 1. As encoded in the germline V gene, CDR1 is SQVTM while CDR2 is ANQGSEA. The protocol used for the library was 5' RACE. The sequencing machine was an Illumina HiSeq 2500. A second PCR of about 6 to 11 cycles was performed with a sample-barcoded 5' primer and a J-beta primer mix. Each TCR beta cDNA molecule received a unique molecular identifier from a template-switch 5' adaptor carrying 12 random nucleotides. Each sample yielded at least 2.5 million CDR3-containing paired-end reads. All of the RNA was converted into first-strand cDNA using the Mint cDNA synthesis kit, with a TRBC-specific oligonucleotide serving as the primer. All cDNA was treated with uracil-DNA glycosylase and then went through a first 18-cycle PCR with the universal primers M1SS and BC2_uni_R. The study's own analysis went as follows. Each sample was normalized by randomly selecting 1 million high-quality reads, each carrying a distinct molecular identifier. Instead of being binned into consensus sequences, reads with shared molecular identifiers were discarded. MiTCR, with a Q25 quality threshold and the strictest error-elimination algorithm, was used for CDR3 identification, clonotype clustering and error correction. A nonparametric unseen species model with Euler transformation was used to estimate lower-bound total TCR beta diversity. In TCRdb, the public reads were trimmed at Q25 with fastp and aligned with MiXCR, with productive beta chains retained. A single entry per CDR3 protein holds the most common genes and DNA from its merged rows. The V and J calls and clone size come from TCRdb's table, not from the authors' own analysis. Recorded for this sample are fewer than 600,000 distinct CDR3 sequences; roughly a quarter of them occurred a single time. The top ten constitute approximately 3.3% of the sample.

Systemically healthy Caucasian individuals from Russia, roughly 40 in total and aged roughly 6 to 90 years, were included as donors. Ten milliliters of peripheral blood were drawn from each donor into EDTA-treated Vacutainer tubes. Ficoll-Paque density-gradient centrifugation was used to isolate PBMCs, with at least 7 million obtained per sample. Trizol reagent was used to extract total RNA from the PBMCs, yielding at least 5.5 micrograms per sample. For every donor, an aliquot of PBMCs went through flow cytometry to measure the percentages of naive CD45RAhigh/CD27high T cells. The sample holds many counts of this clonotype. What this receptor recognizes is not known. It has no much larger one-base neighbor in the sample; base qualities were not kept. A further study also used this sample, focusing on T cells of mothers and their children. As the second publication notes: Nine systemically healthy Caucasian individuals, comprising three mothers and their six children, were included as donors. cDNA synthesis used all of the extracted RNA, with approximately 1.4 ug of RNA in each 15 ul reaction. In the second PCR, the M1S primer added sample barcodes and 2-4 random nucleotides. Over 9 million TCR beta CDR3 reads came from each mother, compared with around 3 million reads from each child. Thymic selection shapes the output of TCR recombination in a similar way in related and unrelated pairs, and inherited differences have a minor effect. Normalized repertoire overlap was always found to be slightly, but never significantly, higher in related mother-child pairs than in unrelated mother-child pairs. Persistent microchimeric T cell clones were not detected, at a sensitivity of 85 to 100 clones per million clonotypes. The study used deep NGS to compare TCR beta repertoires of mothers and children, seeking features distinguishing related mother-child pairs from unrelated individuals. The mean age was around 42 +/- 4 years for the mothers and about 10 +/- 4 years for the children. After adapters were ligated using NEBNext reagents, the libraries underwent 100+100 nt paired-end sequencing on an Illumina HiSeq 2000. To prevent cross-contamination, the mother and child libraries were prepared one month apart and sequenced in separate runs. Between roughly 500,000 and 2,300,000 distinct TCR beta clonotypes were identified per donor. Naive TCR beta clonotypes were estimated from low-frequency clonotypes matched to each donor's FACS-determined naive share, without sorting.

The sequence links TRBV29-1 to TRBJ2-5, with the D gene not confidently named. Input material: blood. This TCR came from a boy aged 2 to 10 in good health. CDR3 protein: CSVDSQETQYF. The nucleotide sequence reads TGCAGCGTTGACAGCCAAGAGACCCAGTACTTC.